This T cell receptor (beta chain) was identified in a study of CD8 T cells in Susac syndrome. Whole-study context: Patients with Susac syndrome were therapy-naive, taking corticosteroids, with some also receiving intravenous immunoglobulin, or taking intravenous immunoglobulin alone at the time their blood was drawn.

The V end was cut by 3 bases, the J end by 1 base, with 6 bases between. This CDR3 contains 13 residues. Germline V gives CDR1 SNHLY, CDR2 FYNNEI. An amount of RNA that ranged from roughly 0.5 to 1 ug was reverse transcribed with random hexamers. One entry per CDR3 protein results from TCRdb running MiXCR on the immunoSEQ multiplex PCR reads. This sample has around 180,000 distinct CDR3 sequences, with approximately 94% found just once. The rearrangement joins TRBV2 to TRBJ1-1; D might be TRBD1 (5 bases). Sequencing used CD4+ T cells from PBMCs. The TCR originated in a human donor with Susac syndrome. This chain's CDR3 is CASSEQGNTEAFF. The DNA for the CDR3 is TGTGCCAGCAGTGAGCAGGGGAACACTGAAGCTTTCTTT.